The 15 T cell receptor beta chains presented below share a single source sample, sequenced in a study of T cell clusters in autoimmune cytopenias. TRB rearrangements were amplified by touch-down multiplex PCR with mixed TRB-A/B primers. TCRdb re-called the multiplex PCR reads and gives one entry per CDR3 protein, without DNA. Its listing shows roughly 2,000 distinct CDR3 sequences. TRB amplification used 250 ng of peripheral blood genomic DNA. Sequenced sample: peripheral blood. These TCRs come from a human donor with an autoimmune cytopenia or autoimmune hepatitis (not recorded which).

V gene TRBV27 combines with J gene TRBJ1-2; the TCRdb D gene call, TRBD1, has no DNA to confirm it. This CDR3 contains 15 residues. Germline CDR1 reads MNHEY; CDR2 reads SMNVEV (reference sequence). This chain's CDR3 is CASRPQGIPNYGYTF.

This rearrangement joins TRBV5-6 to TRBJ2-5. The germline V gene encodes CDR1 SGHDT and CDR2 YYEEEE. The CDR3 contains 15 residues. The CDR3 sequence: CASSLLPLGWETQYF.

This clonotype is called medium-sized (0.01 to 0.1%) based on its frequency. This rearrangement joins TRBV6-5 to TRBJ2-3; TCRdb's D call of TRBD2 is untestable without DNA. CDR1 and CDR2 (germline): MNHEY, SVGAGI. This CDR3 is 15 amino acids long. The CDR3 loop reads CASSLAGFSTDTQYF.

This clonotype registers medium-sized by frequency. The rearrangement links TRBV27 to TRBJ2-7. Looked up from germline, CDR1 is MNHEY and CDR2 is SMNVEV (reference sequence). This CDR3 is 13 amino acids long. The CDR3 sequence: CASSMDSSYEQYF.

The genes are TRBV7-2 and TRBJ1-5. CDR1 and CDR2 from the germline V gene are SGHTA and FQGNSA. The CDR3 extends over 15 amino acids. This CDR3 reads CASSLGIGSNQPQHF. Full variable domain (missing parts from reference TRBV7-2 and TRBJ1-5): GAGVSQSPSNKVTEKGKDVELRCDPISGHTALYWYRQSLGQGLEFLIYFQGNSAPDKSGLPSDRFSAERTGGSVSTLTIQRTQQEDSAVYLCASSLGIGSNQPQHFGDGTRLSIL.

Considering frequency, this clonotype is medium-sized (0.01 to 0.1%). The CDR3 here is CASSYSYTGKGETQYF. This rearrangement joins TRBV6-5 to TRBJ2-5; the TRBD1 assignment by TCRdb is unverifiable without DNA. This CDR3 has 16 residues. Germline CDR1 is MNHEY and CDR2 is SVGAGI.

By frequency, this clonotype registers medium-sized. V is TRBV18 and J is TRBJ2-7; there is no DNA to check the TCRdb D call of TRBD2. CDR3 length: 13 amino acids. Germline CDR1 and CDR2: KGHSH and LQKENI. The CDR3 sequence is CASSLGAGLQQYF. Full variable domain (rest looked up from reference TRBV18 and TRBJ2-7): NAGVMQNPRHLVRRRGQEARLRCSPMKGHSHVYWYRQLPEEGLKFMVYLQKENIIDESGMPKERFSAEFPKEGPSILRIQQVVRGDSAAYFCASSLGAGLQQYFGPGTRLTVT.

The rearrangement joins TRBV24-1 to TRBJ2-1; TCRdb returns TRBD2, unconfirmable since there is no DNA. CDR3 length: 15 residues. The germline V gene has CDR1 KGHDR and CDR2 SFDVKD. This CDR3 is CATSELTSGRIEQFF.

The J gene is TRBJ1-3, the V gene TRBV30. This CDR3 has 13 amino acids. Germline V lookup: CDR1 GTSNPN, CDR2 SVGIG (reference sequence). Here the CDR3 reads CAWRPDNGNTIYF.

This clonotype is medium-sized by frequency. The chain combines TRBV29-1 with TRBJ1-3. Germline V lookup: CDR1 SQVTM, CDR2 ANQGSEA. The CDR3 contains 13 residues. This CDR3 is CSVEQRVGNTIYF.

By frequency, this clonotype registers medium-sized. V and J are TRBV27 and TRBJ1-5; lacking DNA, the TRBD1 call made by TCRdb goes unchecked. The germline V gene has CDR1 MNHEY and CDR2 SMNVEV (reference sequence). The CDR3 spans 13 residues. The CDR3 sequence: CASALGGRQPQHF.

The chain joins TRBV5-4 to TRBJ2-5; TCRdb picks TRBD1, but there is no DNA to check that call. Germline values: CDR1 SGHNT, CDR2 YYREEE (reference sequence). The CDR3 is made up of 16 amino acids. The CDR3: CASSVRDSPGMETQYF.

The chain is built from TRBV7-6 and TRBJ1-5; as DNA is missing, the TRBD1 call by TCRdb cannot be tested. The CDR3 is made up of 15 amino acids. Germline V CDR1 and CDR2: SGHVS, FNYEAQ. CDR3 region: CASSLGDRAVQPQHF.

The chain employs TRBV12-3 or TRBV12-4 and TRBJ1-1. CDR3 length equals 13 residues. This CDR3 reads CASSQQLNTEAFF.

This clonotype is medium-sized by frequency. The chain couples TRBV11-1 to TRBJ2-2; no DNA is available, so the TRBD2 call from TCRdb remains unchecked. CDR1 and CDR2 (germline): SGHAT, FQDESV (reference sequence). This CDR3 has 13 amino acids. CDR3 residues: CASSLGGSGELFF.